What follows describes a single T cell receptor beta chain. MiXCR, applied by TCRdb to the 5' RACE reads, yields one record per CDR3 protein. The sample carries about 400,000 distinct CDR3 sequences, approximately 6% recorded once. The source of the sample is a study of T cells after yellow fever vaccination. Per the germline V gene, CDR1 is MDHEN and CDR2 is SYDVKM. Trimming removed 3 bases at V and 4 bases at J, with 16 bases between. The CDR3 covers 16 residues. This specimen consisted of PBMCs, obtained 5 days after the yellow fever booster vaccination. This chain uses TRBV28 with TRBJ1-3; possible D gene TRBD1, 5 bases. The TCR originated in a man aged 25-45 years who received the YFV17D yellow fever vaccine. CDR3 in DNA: TGTGCCAGCAGTTTCCACGGCGGGGGTTCCGGAAACACCATATATTTT. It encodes CASSFHGGGSGNTIYF.